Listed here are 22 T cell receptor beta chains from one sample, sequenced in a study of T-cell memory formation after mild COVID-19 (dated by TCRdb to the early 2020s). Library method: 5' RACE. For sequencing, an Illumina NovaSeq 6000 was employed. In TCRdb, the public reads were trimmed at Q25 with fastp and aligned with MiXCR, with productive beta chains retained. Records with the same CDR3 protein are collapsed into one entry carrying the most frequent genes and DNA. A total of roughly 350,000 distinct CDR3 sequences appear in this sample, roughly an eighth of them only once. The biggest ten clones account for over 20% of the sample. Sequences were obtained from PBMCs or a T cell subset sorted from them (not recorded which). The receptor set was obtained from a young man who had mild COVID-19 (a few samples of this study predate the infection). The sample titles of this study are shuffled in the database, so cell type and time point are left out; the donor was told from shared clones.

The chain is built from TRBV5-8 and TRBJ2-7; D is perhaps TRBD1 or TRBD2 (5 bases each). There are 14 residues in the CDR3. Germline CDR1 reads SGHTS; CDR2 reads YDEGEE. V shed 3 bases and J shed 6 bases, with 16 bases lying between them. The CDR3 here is CASSSPGRKAEQYV. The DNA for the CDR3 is TGTGCCAGCAGCTCTCCGGGACGGAAGGCCGAGCAGTACGTC.

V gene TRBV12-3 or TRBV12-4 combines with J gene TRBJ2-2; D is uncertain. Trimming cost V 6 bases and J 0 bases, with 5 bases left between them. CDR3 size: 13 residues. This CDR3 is CASRHPNTGELFF. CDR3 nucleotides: TGTGCCAGCAGGCACCCGAACACCGGGGAGCTGTTTTTT.

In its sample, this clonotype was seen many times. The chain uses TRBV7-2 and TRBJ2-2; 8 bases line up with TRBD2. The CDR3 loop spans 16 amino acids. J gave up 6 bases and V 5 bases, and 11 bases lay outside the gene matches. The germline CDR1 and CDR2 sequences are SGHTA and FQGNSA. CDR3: CASSPPGAGDPGELFF. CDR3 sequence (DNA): TGTGCCAGCAGCCCTCCGGGAGCGGGGGACCCCGGGGAGCTGTTTTTT.

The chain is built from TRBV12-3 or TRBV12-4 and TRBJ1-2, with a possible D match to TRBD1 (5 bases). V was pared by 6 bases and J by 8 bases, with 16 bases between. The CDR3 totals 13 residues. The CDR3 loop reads CASRFQGSGGYTF. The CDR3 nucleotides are TGTGCCAGCAGATTCCAGGGCAGTGGGGGCTACACCTTC.

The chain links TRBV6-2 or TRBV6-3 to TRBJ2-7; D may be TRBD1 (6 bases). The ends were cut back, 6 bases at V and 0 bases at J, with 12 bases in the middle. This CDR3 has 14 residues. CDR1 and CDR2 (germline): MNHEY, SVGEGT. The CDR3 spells CASRNEDSSYEQYF. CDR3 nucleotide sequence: TGTGCCAGCAGAAACGAGGACAGCTCCTACGAGCAGTACTTC.

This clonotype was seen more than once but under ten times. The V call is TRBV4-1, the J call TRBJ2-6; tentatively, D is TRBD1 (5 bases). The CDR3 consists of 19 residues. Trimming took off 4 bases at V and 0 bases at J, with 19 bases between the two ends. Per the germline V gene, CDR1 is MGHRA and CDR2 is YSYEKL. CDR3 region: CASSPLGAGSPSGANVLTF. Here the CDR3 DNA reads TGCGCCAGCAGCCCCCTTGGAGCAGGGTCTCCCTCTGGGGCCAACGTCCTGACTTTC.

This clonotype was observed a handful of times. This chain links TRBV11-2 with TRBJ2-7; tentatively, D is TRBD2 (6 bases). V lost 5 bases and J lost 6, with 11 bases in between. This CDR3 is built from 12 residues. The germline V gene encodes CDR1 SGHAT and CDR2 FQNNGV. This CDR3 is CASSPNGGEQYF. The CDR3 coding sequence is TGTGCCAGCAGCCCTAACGGGGGCGAGCAGTACTTC.

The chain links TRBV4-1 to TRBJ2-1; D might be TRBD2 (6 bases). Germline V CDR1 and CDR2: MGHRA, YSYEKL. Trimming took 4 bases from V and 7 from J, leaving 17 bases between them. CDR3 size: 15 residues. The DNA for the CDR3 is TGCGCCAGCAGCCTGAGCAGTGGGGGGTTGAATGAGCAGTTCTTC. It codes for CASSLSSGGLNEQFF.

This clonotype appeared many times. In nucleotides, the CDR3 is TGCGCCAGCAGCCAACTTAACGGGGGGAATGAGCAGTTCTTC. Its protein is CASSQLNGGNEQFF. The rearrangement uses TRBV4-3 and TRBJ2-1; TRBD2 matches 7 bases. V gave up 2 bases and J gave up 7 bases; unmatched junction bases: 5. Germline V gene data show CDR1 as LGHNA and CDR2 as YSLEER. The CDR3 has 14 amino acids.

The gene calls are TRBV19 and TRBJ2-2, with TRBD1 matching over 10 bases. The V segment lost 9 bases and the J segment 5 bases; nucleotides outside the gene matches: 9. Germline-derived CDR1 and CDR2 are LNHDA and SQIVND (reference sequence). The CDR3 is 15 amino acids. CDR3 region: CASTPGQGQTGELFF. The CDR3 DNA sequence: TGTGCCAGCACCCCGGGACAGGGGCAGACCGGGGAGCTGTTTTTT.

CDR3 coding DNA: TGTGCCAGCAGTATGGTGCGGGGCAATGAGCAGTTCTTC. This gives the protein CASSMVRGNEQFF. The genes are TRBV27 and TRBJ2-1, with D perhaps matching TRBD2 (6 bases). This CDR3 spans 13 amino acids. CDR1 MNHEY and CDR2 SMNVEV come from the germline V gene (reference sequence). Trimming left V 5 bases short and J 6 bases short, with 11 bases between.

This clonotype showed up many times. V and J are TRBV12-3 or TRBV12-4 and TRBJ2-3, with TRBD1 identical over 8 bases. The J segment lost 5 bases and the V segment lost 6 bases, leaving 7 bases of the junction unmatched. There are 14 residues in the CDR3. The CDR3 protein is CASSNDRGGDTQYF. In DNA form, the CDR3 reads TGTGCCAGCAGCAACGACAGGGGTGGAGATACGCAGTATTTT.

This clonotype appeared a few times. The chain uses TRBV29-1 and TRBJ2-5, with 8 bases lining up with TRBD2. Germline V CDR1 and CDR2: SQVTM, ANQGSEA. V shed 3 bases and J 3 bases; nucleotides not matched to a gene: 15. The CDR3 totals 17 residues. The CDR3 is CSVEGATAGATKETQYF. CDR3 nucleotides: TGCAGCGTTGAGGGTGCTACAGCGGGGGCTACGAAAGAGACCCAGTACTTC.

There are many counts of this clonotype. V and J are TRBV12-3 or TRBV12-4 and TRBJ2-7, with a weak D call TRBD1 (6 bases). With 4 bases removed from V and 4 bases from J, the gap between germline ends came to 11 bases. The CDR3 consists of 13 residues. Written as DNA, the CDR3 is TGTGCCAGCAGTTCCGACGGGACATACGAGCAGTACTTC. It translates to CASSSDGTYEQYF.

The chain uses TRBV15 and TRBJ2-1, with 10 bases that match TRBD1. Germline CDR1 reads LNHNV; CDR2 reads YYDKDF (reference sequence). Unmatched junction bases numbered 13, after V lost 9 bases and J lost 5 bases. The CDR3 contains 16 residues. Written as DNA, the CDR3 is TGTGCCACTGATGTACCCGGGACAGGGGCAGACAATGAGCAGTTCTTC. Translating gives CATDVPGTGADNEQFF.

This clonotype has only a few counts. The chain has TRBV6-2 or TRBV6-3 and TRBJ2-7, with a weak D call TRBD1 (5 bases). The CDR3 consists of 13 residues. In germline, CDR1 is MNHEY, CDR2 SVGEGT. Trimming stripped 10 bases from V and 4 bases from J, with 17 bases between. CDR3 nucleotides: TGTGCCACCCTCCCCCAGGGTCGTTACGAGCAGTACGTC. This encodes CATLPQGRYEQYV.

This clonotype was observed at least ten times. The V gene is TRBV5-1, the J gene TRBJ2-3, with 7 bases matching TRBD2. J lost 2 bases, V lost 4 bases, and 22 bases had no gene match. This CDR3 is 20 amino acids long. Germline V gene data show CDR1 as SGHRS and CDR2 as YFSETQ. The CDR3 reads CASSTKLAGGDDRHTDTQYF. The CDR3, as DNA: TGCGCCAGCAGCACCAAATTAGCGGGCGGCGACGATCGACACACAGATACGCAGTATTTT.

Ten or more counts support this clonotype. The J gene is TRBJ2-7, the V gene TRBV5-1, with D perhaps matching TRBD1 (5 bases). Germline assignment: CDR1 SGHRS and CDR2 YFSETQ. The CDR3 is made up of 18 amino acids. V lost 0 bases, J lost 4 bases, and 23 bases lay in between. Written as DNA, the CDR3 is TGCGCCAGCAGCTTGGGTACTTCGAGTCAGGGCCAACTTTACGAGCAGTACGTC. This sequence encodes CASSLGTSSQGQLYEQYV.

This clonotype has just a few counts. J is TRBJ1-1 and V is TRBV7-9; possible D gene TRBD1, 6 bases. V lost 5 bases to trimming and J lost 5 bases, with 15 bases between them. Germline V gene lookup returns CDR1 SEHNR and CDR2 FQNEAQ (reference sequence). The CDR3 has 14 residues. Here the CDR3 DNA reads TGTGCCAGCAGCGAGGACAGTACTGCAACTGAAGCTTTCTTT. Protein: CASSEDSTATEAFF.

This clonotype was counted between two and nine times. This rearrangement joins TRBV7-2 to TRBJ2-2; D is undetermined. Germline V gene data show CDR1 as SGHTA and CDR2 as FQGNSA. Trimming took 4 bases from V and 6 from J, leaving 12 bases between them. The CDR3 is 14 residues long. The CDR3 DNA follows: TGTGCCAGCAGCTCACGCAGCGTGGCCGGGGAGCTGTTTTTT. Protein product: CASSSRSVAGELFF. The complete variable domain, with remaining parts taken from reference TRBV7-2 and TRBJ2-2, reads GAGVSQSPSNKVTEKGKDVELRCDPISGHTALYWYRQSLGQGLEFLIYFQGNSAPDKSGLPSDRFSAERTGGSVSTLTIQRTQQEDSAVYLCASSSRSVAGELFFGEGSRLTVL.

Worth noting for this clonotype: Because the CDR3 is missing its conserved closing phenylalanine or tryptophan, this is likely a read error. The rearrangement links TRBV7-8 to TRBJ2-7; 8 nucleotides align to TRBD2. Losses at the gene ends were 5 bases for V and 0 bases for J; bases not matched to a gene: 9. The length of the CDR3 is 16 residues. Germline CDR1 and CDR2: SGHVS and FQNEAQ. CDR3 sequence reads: CASSPGGGRSSYEQYL. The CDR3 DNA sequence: TGTGCCAGCAGCCCGGGGGGGGGACGGAGCTCCTACGAGCAGTACTTA.

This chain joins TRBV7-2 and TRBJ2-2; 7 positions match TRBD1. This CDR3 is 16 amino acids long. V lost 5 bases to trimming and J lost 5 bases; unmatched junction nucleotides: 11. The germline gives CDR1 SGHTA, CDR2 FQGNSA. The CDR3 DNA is TGTGCCAGCAGCGAACGTACCGGGACAGTGACCGGGGAGCTGTTTTTT. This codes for CASSERTGTVTGELFF.